This T cell receptor (beta chain) was captured by sequencing in a study of blood T cell repertoires in COVID-19. Seattle cases were enrolled at active infection and followed longitudinally. Original methodology: Amplifying reference gene primers gave estimates of nucleated cell counts. Only in-frame clones appear in the TCRdb table, and some are missing; sequencing was by immunoSEQ multiplex PCR. That table supplies the V and J calls and clone size; D and trimming were determined from the DNA. The sample comprises 150,000 or so clones, approximately 93% of which are singletons, and just under 2% rests with the top ten. This CDR3 is built from 15 residues. J lost 5 bases, V lost 1 base, and 7 bases had no gene match. The germline V gene has CDR1 LGHNA and CDR2 YSLEER.

The sample was peripheral blood. The receptor was isolated from a woman in her fifties or sixties with COVID-19, enrolled during active disease. This sequence joins TRBV4-3 and TRBJ2-7; 8 positions agree with TRBD2. In DNA form, the CDR3 reads TGCGCCAGCAGCCAAGTGTGGACTAGCAGCCACGAGCAGTACTTC. It translates to CASSQVWTSSHEQYF.